This T cell receptor beta chain was obtained from a study of identical twins. TCRdb redid the calling of the 5' RACE reads with MiXCR, one entry per CDR3 protein. Among around 230,000 distinct CDR3 sequences listed, roughly 7.1% were seen once. V lost 7 bases and J lost 7, with 14 bases in between. This CDR3 region has 14 residues. Germline loops: CDR1 SEHNR, CDR2 FQNEAQ (reference sequence). This clonotype was observed a few times. The sample was also reused in another study, on T cells expressing NK-cell markers. That study reports: Investigators obtained TCR beta repertoires from sorted CD3+CD56+NKG2C+, CD3+CD56+NKG2C- and CD3+CD56-NKG2C+ T cells. Restriction of the sorted population to alpha-beta TCR T cells was achieved in several experiments with an anti-gamma-delta TCR antibody. NKG2C+ dominant clonotype frequencies in 5 or 6 donors were about 1.0-7.5% of CD8+ T cells. Dominance of the CD3+CD56-NKG2C+ fraction by these clonotypes also held in a few donors.

Sequenced: CD8+ T cells sorted from blood. The TCR originated in a woman under 30 in good health. This rearrangement joins TRBV7-9 to TRBJ1-6; possibly TRBD1 for D (6 bases). In DNA form, the CDR3 reads TGTGCCAGCACTGAAGGTCAGGGGAATTCACCCCTCCACTTT. Amino acid sequence: CASTEGQGNSPLHF.